A single sample gave rise to the 22 T cell receptor beta chains below, sequenced in a study of spatial heterogeneity in lung cancer. TCRdb processed the 5' RACE reads anew with MiXCR; each CDR3 protein has one entry. Of 8,500 to 14,000 distinct CDR3 sequences in the sample, roughly 4% are singletons; the top ten hold 6.5% to 9.5%. Time point indicated: sample taken at primary tumor resection. Tumor, nontumor lung or frozen PBMC supplied whole RNA that was sequenced unsorted. Sequenced here: normal lung tissue next to the tumor, sampled at surgery. The source of these receptors is a male donor with early-stage non-small cell lung cancer.

In the case of this clonotype: A library prepared for alpha chains yielded this beta chain as an off-target read; its size is of little meaning. The rearrangement links TRBV5-1 to TRBJ2-2, with D maybe TRBD2 (5 bases). Looked up from germline, CDR1 is SGHRS and CDR2 is YFSETQ. The CDR3 is 15 residues long. Between the trimmed V and J ends, which lost 2 bases and 6 bases, there was a span of 14 bases. The CDR3 loop reads CASSFRDSRAGELFF. The CDR3 region has the DNA TGCGCCAGCAGCTTCCGGGATTCTCGGGCCGGGGAGCTGTTTTTT.

In its sample, this clonotype ranks as medium-sized. This beta chain is off target for a library built for alpha chains, so its abundance means little. This rearrangement joins TRBV6-5 to TRBJ2-3; 11 nucleotides line up with TRBD2. CDR3 length equals 17 residues. The germline V gene has CDR1 MNHEY and CDR2 SVGAGI. After removal of 2 bases from V and 4 bases from J, the junction contained 8 bases not matched to a gene. The CDR3 region has the DNA TGTGCCAGCAGTTACCTATTAGCGGGAGGGAGGGCAGATACGCAGTATTTT. Translation: CASSYLLAGGRADTQYF.

This clonotype was seen ten or more times. This beta chain slipped into a library made for alpha chains as a stray read, so its size is not meaningful. This chain joins TRBV7-2 and TRBJ1-5; D unclear. The CDR3 spans 15 residues. Germline-derived CDR1 and CDR2 are SGHTA and FQGNSA. Trimming cost V 5 bases and J 6 bases, with 17 bases left between them. The CDR3 coding sequence is TGTGCCAGCAGCCCAGTTCGAGGGATGGGTCAGCCCCAGCATTTT. Encoded protein: CASSPVRGMGQPQHF.

This clonotype was seen at least ten times. This beta chain is an off-target read within a library intended for alpha chains, so its frequency means little. The chain recombines TRBV20-1 with TRBJ1-1; D is possibly TRBD1 (6 bases). The V end lost 6 bases, the J end lost 1 base, and 12 bases lay between the germline ends. Germline V gene data show CDR1 as DFQATT and CDR2 as SNEGSKA (reference sequence). This CDR3 region has 13 residues. Here the CDR3 reads CSAPDRKNTEAFF. As DNA, the CDR3 is TGCAGTGCCCCGGACAGAAAGAACACTGAAGCTTTCTTT.

This clonotype appeared many times. Within a library made for alpha chains, this beta chain is off target, and its count is uninformative. The chain's CDR3 is CAWGQGQNQPQHF. Written as DNA, the CDR3 is TGTGCCTGGGGACAGGGCCAAAATCAGCCCCAGCATTTT. This rearrangement joins TRBV30 to TRBJ1-5, with 8 bases fitting TRBD1. Trimming cost V 5 bases and J 4 bases; bases outside gene matches: 4. There are 13 residues in the CDR3. Germline V lookup: CDR1 GTSNPN, CDR2 SVGIG (reference sequence).

This clonotype was counted only a few times. This beta chain is an off-target read within a library intended for alpha chains, so its frequency means little. This CDR3 reads CASSLTSGRNTGELFF. The CDR3 DNA is TGTGCCAGCAGCTTGACTAGCGGGAGAAACACCGGGGAGCTGTTTTTT. This chain uses TRBV7-8 with TRBJ2-2; 12 bases are a match to TRBD2. V shed 3 bases and J 2 bases; nucleotides not matched to a gene: 1. CDR3 size: 16 residues. Germline CDR1 is SGHVS and CDR2 is FQNEAQ. Together with reference TRBV7-8 and TRBJ2-2, the CDR3 gives the full variable domain: GAGVSQSPRYKVAKRGQDVALRCDPISGHVSLFWYQQALGQGPEFLTYFQNEAQLDKSGLPSDRFFAERPEGSVSTLKIQRTQQEDSAVYLCASSLTSGRNTGELFFGEGSRLTVL.

In this sample, this clonotype turned up many times. Little can be read into the size of this beta chain, an off-target read in a library designed for alpha chains. This chain uses TRBV3-1 with TRBJ1-2; D not resolved. The germline V gene encodes CDR1 LGHDT and CDR2 YNNKEL (reference sequence). CDR3 length: 12 amino acids. V lost 1 base and J lost 4, with 4 bases in between. CDR3 sequence: CASSQVTYGYTF. CDR3 in DNA: TGTGCCAGCAGCCAAGTTACCTATGGCTACACCTTC.

In this sample, this clonotype is medium-sized. This beta chain is an unintended read in a library built for alpha chains; its size means little. J is TRBJ2-1 and V is TRBV10-1; TRBD2 is a possible D gene (6 bases). The CDR3 has 13 residues. Trimming removed 4 bases from V and 13 bases from J, with 17 bases in between. The germline gives CDR1 WNHNN, CDR2 SYGVQD (reference sequence). Here the CDR3 DNA reads TGCGCCAGCAGTGGTCCATCGGGACTTACCCAGTTCTTC. Translated, it gives CASSGPSGLTQFF.

In its sample, this clonotype is medium-sized. The library was built for alpha chains, so this beta chain is an off-target read and its size means little. The genes are TRBV18 and TRBJ1-5, with 8 nucleotides matching TRBD1. The CDR3 totals 15 residues. Germline V CDR1 and CDR2: KGHSH, LQKENI. The V and J ends lost 3 bases and 0 bases, in that order; junction bases with no gene match: 1. CDR3 sequence reads: CASSPDRASNQPQHF. In DNA form, the CDR3 reads TGTGCCAGCTCACCGGACAGGGCTAGCAATCAGCCCCAGCATTTT.

This clonotype came up many times. Because this beta chain is a stray read in a library intended to capture alpha chains, its abundance should not be given much weight. The rearrangement joins TRBV6-5 to TRBJ2-1; D possibly corresponds to TRBD2 (6 bases). Germline CDR1 MNHEY, CDR2 SVGAGI. V lost 5 bases to trimming and J lost 0 bases, with 11 bases between them. This CDR3 contains 15 residues. The CDR3 coding sequence is TGTGCCAGCAGTATAGCGGATCCCTCCTACAATGAGCAGTTCTTC. As protein: CASSIADPSYNEQFF.

Relative to its sample, this clonotype is large. For a library built for alpha chains, this beta chain is a stray read; little rests on its size. The chain carries TRBV20-1 and TRBJ2-5; 10 nucleotides line up with TRBD1. V was clipped by 5 bases and J by 6 bases; unmatched bases: 12. From germline, CDR1 is DFQATT and CDR2 SNEGSKA (reference sequence). The CDR3 consists of 15 residues. The CDR3 DNA sequence: TGCAGTGCTCAAAACCGGGACAGGGGAACTAAGACCCAGTACTTC. Amino acids: CSAQNRDRGTKTQYF.

This clonotype was observed at least ten times. This beta chain lies outside the target of a library built for alpha chains; its clone size means little. J is TRBJ2-6 and V is TRBV9, with TRBD1 identical over 10 bases. CDR1 SGDLS and CDR2 YYNGEE come from the germline V gene. With V trimmed by 3 bases and J by 0 bases, 9 bases remained unmatched. The CDR3 loop spans 19 amino acids. CDR3 nucleotides: TGTGCCAGCAGCGAGACAGGGGGCCTAGAGAGCTCTGGGGCCAACGTCCTGACTTTC. It is translated as CASSETGGLESSGANVLTF.

This clonotype was counted at least ten times. This beta chain was picked up by a library intended for alpha chains and is off target, so its count carries little meaning. The chain is built from TRBV7-9 and TRBJ2-1; D may be TRBD2 (5 bases). The V and J ends lost 1 base and 6 bases respectively, with 10 bases between them. Germline CDR1 and CDR2: SEHNR and FQNEAQ (reference sequence). The CDR3 length is 14 residues. CDR3 protein: CASSLVTSINEQFF. In nucleotides, the CDR3 is TGTGCCAGCAGCTTAGTAACTAGTATCAATGAGCAGTTCTTC.

This clonotype was recorded many times. This beta chain is an off-target read within a library intended for alpha chains, so its frequency means little. The chain couples TRBV29-1 to TRBJ1-1; TRBD1 might be the D (6 bases). Germline CDR1 and CDR2: SQVTM and ANQGSEA. The CDR3 sequence is 12 residues long. Trimming stripped 4 bases from V and 4 bases from J, with 10 bases between. The CDR3 DNA reads TGCAGCGTTGCGTACAGGGCCACTGAAGCTTTCTTT. Amino acid sequence: CSVAYRATEAFF.

For this clonotype: Since it is a stray read in a library aimed at alpha chains, this beta chain has a size that is not meaningful. The chain links TRBV5-6 to TRBJ1-5, with D uncertain. There are 14 residues in the CDR3. Trimming pared 1 base from V and 3 bases from J, leaving 8 bases between. CDR1 and CDR2 from the germline V gene are SGHDT and YYEEEE. The CDR3 DNA sequence: TGTGCCAGCAGCTTGCAGGAGATCAATCAGCCCCAGCATTTT. It translates to CASSLQEINQPQHF. The whole variable domain, remainder taken from reference TRBV5-6 and TRBJ1-5, is DAGVTQSPTHLIKTRGQQVTLRCSPKSGHDTVSWYQQALGQGPQFIFQYYEEEERQRGNFPDRFSGHQFPNYSSELNVNALLLGDSALYLCASSLQEINQPQHFGDGTRLSIL.

By sample share, this clonotype is medium-sized. This beta chain is off target for a library built for alpha chains, so its abundance means little. The J gene is TRBJ2-1, the V gene TRBV6-2 or TRBV6-3; 10 bases map to TRBD2. V lost 6 bases and J lost 8; bases outside the gene matches: 13. There are 16 residues in the CDR3. CDR1 is MNHEY, CDR2 SVGEGT, per germline. CDR3 protein: CASRFRLAGGGDEQFF. The DNA of the CDR3 is TGTGCCAGCAGGTTCCGACTAGCGGGTGGGGGAGATGAGCAGTTCTTC.

This clonotype was seen repeatedly, ten times or more. Little can be read into the size of this beta chain, an off-target read in a library designed for alpha chains. The J gene is TRBJ1-6, the V gene TRBV12-3 or TRBV12-4; unclear D gene. V was pared by 4 bases and J by 7 bases, with 11 bases between. This CDR3 has 14 residues. The CDR3 loop reads CASSSQTSNSPLHF. CDR3 bases: TGTGCCAGCAGTTCCCAGACTTCAAATTCACCCCTCCACTTT.

In its sample, this clonotype is medium-sized. This beta chain was picked up by a library intended for alpha chains and is off target, so its count carries little meaning. The chain employs TRBV27 and TRBJ2-1; D is ambiguous. Germline lookup yields CDR1 MNHEY and CDR2 SMNVEV (reference sequence). V gave up 1 base and J gave up 5 bases, with 18 bases separating them. This CDR3 has 17 residues. The CDR3 here is CASSLFLSPSPNNEQFF. The CDR3 DNA follows: TGTGCCAGCAGTTTATTCCTTTCCCCTTCCCCGAACAATGAGCAGTTCTTC.

By frequency in the sample, this clonotype is large (0.1 to 1%). Being off target in a library aimed at alpha chains, this beta chain has a size of little meaning. The chain joins TRBV20-1 to TRBJ1-5, with D unclear. This CDR3 comprises 14 residues. Trimming pared 2 bases from V and 7 bases from J, leaving 15 bases between. The germline V gene has CDR1 DFQATT and CDR2 SNEGSKA (reference sequence). The CDR3 loop reads CSARPGGEEQPQHF. DNA of the CDR3: TGCAGTGCTAGACCTGGCGGCGAAGAGCAGCCCCAGCATTTT.

Note on this clonotype: This beta chain is an unintended read in a library built for alpha chains; its size means little. This chain uses TRBV25-1 with TRBJ1-1; D uncertain. V was cut by 7 bases and J by 4 bases, with 10 bases left in between. The CDR3 has 12 amino acids. Per the germline V gene, CDR1 is MGHDK and CDR2 is SYGVNS. The CDR3 spells CASIGGSTEAFF. The CDR3 bases are TGTGCCAGCATTGGAGGGAGCACTGAAGCTTTCTTT. The full variable domain, completed using reference TRBV25-1 and TRBJ1-1, is EADIYQTPRYLVIGTGKKITLECSQTMGHDKMYWYQQDPGMELHLIHYSYGVNSTEKGDLSSESTVSRIRTEHFPLTLESARPSHTSQYLCASIGGSTEAFFGQGTRLTVV.

In this sample, this clonotype turned up many times. As an off-target read in a library built for alpha chains, this beta chain has a frequency of little significance. The chain links TRBV28 to TRBJ1-1; TRBD1 agrees at 8 bases. V lost 4 bases to trimming and J lost 2 bases; unmatched junction nucleotides: 12. Germline lookup yields CDR1 MDHEN and CDR2 SYDVKM. CDR3 length: 17 residues. Here the CDR3 DNA reads TGTGCCAGCAGTTGGGAGACAGGGGAACGAGCCAACACTGAAGCTTTCTTT. It codes for CASSWETGERANTEAFF.

With regard to this clonotype: This beta chain is a stray sequence in a library constructed for alpha chains; its clone size is not meaningful. V is TRBV20-1 and J is TRBJ1-2; no clear D. With 0 bases removed from V and 4 bases from J, the gap between germline ends came to 15 bases. Germline CDR1 DFQATT, CDR2 SNEGSKA (reference sequence). CDR3 length: 15 residues. CDR3 bases: TGCAGTGCTAGAGATCGAGCGATAGCTTTCTATGGCTACACCTTC. Translating gives CSARDRAIAFYGYTF.